What follows are 18 T cell receptor beta chains derived from one specimen sequenced in a study of T cell responses to AZD1222 COVID-19 vaccine. TCRdb's table, derived via immunoSEQ multiplex PCR, lists solely in-frame clones and lacks some. The sample carries about 84,000 clones, about 90% recorded once. Here the sequenced sample was peripheral blood, taken on day 0 of AZD1222 vaccination. Receptor source: an adult in good health.

A word on this clone: An end of the junction differs from the germline gene, which may be a read error. V and J are TRBV6-5 and TRBJ1-6; TRBD1 agrees at 10 bases. CDR3 length: 15 residues. Germline V CDR1 and CDR2: MNHEY, SVGAGI. CDR3 sequence: CASSNQGQGNSPPHF. The CDR3 DNA reads as TGTGCCAGCAGTAACCAGGGACAGGGGAATTCACCCCCCCACTTT.

The chain joins TRBV6-5 to TRBJ1-2; no reliable D call. CDR1 MNHEY and CDR2 SVGAGI come from the germline V gene. The CDR3 has 15 residues. V lost 0 bases and J lost 0, with 8 bases in between. The CDR3 here is CASSYSADANYGYTF. In DNA form, the CDR3 reads TGTGCCAGCAGTTACTCAGCAGACGCTAACTATGGCTACACCTTC.

This clone was detected only once. V usage is TRBV14 and J usage is TRBJ2-3; the D is unclear. Germline V CDR1 and CDR2: SGHDN, FVKESK. The ends were cut back, 0 bases at V and 4 bases at J, with 8 bases in the middle. This CDR3 is 14 amino acids long. The CDR3 loop is CASSQDRVADTQYF. CDR3 sequence (DNA): TGTGCCAGCAGCCAAGATCGAGTAGCAGATACGCAGTATTTT.

The V gene is TRBV10-1, the J gene TRBJ2-5, with 11 bases that match TRBD2. Germline CDR1 WNHNN, CDR2 SYGVQD (reference sequence). This CDR3 comprises 15 residues. J lost 4 bases, V lost 5 bases, and 6 bases had no gene match. CDR3 sequence reads: CASSPGLAGPETQYF. DNA of the CDR3: TGCGCCAGCAGTCCTGGACTAGCGGGTCCAGAGACCCAGTACTTC.

This chain connects TRBV23-1 to TRBJ1-6; a possible D gene is TRBD1 (5 bases). TRBV23-1 belongs to the ORF category, with a function that is uncertain. CDR3 length: 12 residues. The germline V and J ends were trimmed by 1 base and 10 bases, with 5 bases remaining between them. CDR3 nucleotides: TGCGCCAGCAGTCAATGGGGGTCACCCCTCCACTTT. Its translation: CASSQWGSPLHF.

The chain is built from TRBV5-6 and TRBJ1-2; D call uncertain. Between the trimmed V and J ends, which lost 0 bases and 7 bases, there was a span of 4 bases. CDR1 is SGHDT, CDR2 YYEEEE, per germline. The CDR3 consists of 11 residues. CDR3 protein: CASSLESGYTF. DNA of the CDR3: TGTGCCAGCAGCTTGGAATCTGGCTACACCTTC. The variable domain in full, completed from reference TRBV5-6 and TRBJ1-2, reads DAGVTQSPTHLIKTRGQQVTLRCSPKSGHDTVSWYQQALGQGPQFIFQYYEEEERQRGNFPDRFSGHQFPNYSSELNVNALLLGDSALYLCASSLESGYTFGSGTRLTVV.

This chain links TRBV19 with TRBJ1-5; TRBD1 agrees at 10 bases. Germline V gene sequence: CDR1 LNHDA, CDR2 SQIVND (reference sequence). After removal of 6 bases from V and 10 bases from J, the junction contained 12 bases not matched to a gene. The CDR3 contains 15 residues. The CDR3 DNA reads as TGTGCCAGTAGGACGACAGGGGGCGGGGGATTCCCCCAGCATTTT. Translating gives CASRTTGGGGFPQHF.

The chain has TRBV9 and TRBJ2-1; 7 nucleotides match TRBD2. Germline loops: CDR1 SGDLS, CDR2 YYNGEE. With 0 bases clipped from V and 16 bases from J, the junction kept 10 bases outside the gene matches. The length of the CDR3 is 13 residues. CDR3 DNA sequence: TGTGCCAGCAGCGTAGGCCCTGCGAGGGAGGGATTCTTC. The encoded protein is CASSVGPAREGFF. Together with reference TRBV9 and TRBJ2-1, the CDR3 gives the full variable domain: DSGVTQTPKHLITATGQRVTLRCSPRSGDLSVYWYQQSLDQGLQFLIQYYNGEERAKGNILERFSAQQFPDLHSELNLSSLELGDSALYFCASSVGPAREGFFGPGTRLTVL.

This clone qualifies as medium-sized. The chain employs TRBV4-2 and TRBJ1-1, with D unclear. CDR3 length: 13 amino acids. V shed 0 bases and J shed 4 bases, with 6 bases lying between them. CDR1 and CDR2 from the germline V gene are LGHNA and YNFKEQ. The CDR3 here is CASSQDGGTEAFF. CDR3 DNA sequence: TGTGCCAGCAGCCAAGATGGCGGCACTGAAGCTTTCTTT.

This rearrangement joins TRBV19 to TRBJ1-1, with no clear D. The CDR3 extends over 14 amino acids. V lost 5 bases and J 1 base, leaving 11 bases between the germline ends. Germline V gene sequence: CDR1 LNHDA, CDR2 SQIVND (reference sequence). CDR3 in DNA: TGTGCCAGTAGTGAACCAACATGGAACACTGAAGCTTTCTTT. Amino acids: CASSEPTWNTEAFF.

V usage is TRBV30 and J usage is TRBJ1-1; D remains unclear. Germline CDR1 is GTSNPN and CDR2 is SVGIG (reference sequence). The CDR3 contains 12 residues. The V gene lost 5 bases and the J gene lost 2 bases, with 9 bases spanning the gap. The CDR3, as DNA: TGTGCCTGGGGGTCAAGTAACACTGAAGCTTTCTTT. Translated: CAWGSSNTEAFF.

The chain couples TRBV7-8 to TRBJ1-1; 8 nucleotides match TRBD1. J was trimmed by 5 bases and V by 2 bases; bases with no gene match: 4. CDR1 SGHVS and CDR2 FQNEAQ come from the germline V gene. This CDR3 has 14 residues. CDR3 nucleotide sequence: TGTGCCAGCAGCTTAACACAGGGGGGGACTGAAGCTTTCTTT. Amino acid sequence: CASSLTQGGTEAFF.

The chain joins TRBV18 to TRBJ1-1; D might be TRBD1 (5 bases). Trimming left V 3 bases short and J 5 bases short, with 10 bases between. CDR3 length: 13 amino acids. Germline V CDR1 and CDR2: KGHSH, LQKENI. The CDR3 loop reads CASSPGGRTEAFF. CDR3 nucleotides: TGTGCCAGCTCACCGGGGGGGAGGACTGAAGCTTTCTTT.

The chain uses TRBV9 and TRBJ1-6; D is unclear. Looked up from germline, CDR1 is SGDLS and CDR2 is YYNGEE. CDR3 length equals 14 residues. V dropped 0 bases and J dropped 8 bases, with 9 bases sitting between them. The CDR3 sequence is CASSVASGDSPLHF. As DNA, the CDR3 is TGTGCCAGCAGCGTAGCCAGCGGGGATTCACCCCTCCACTTT. The full variable domain, with the rest looked up from reference TRBV9 and TRBJ1-6, is DSGVTQTPKHLITATGQRVTLRCSPRSGDLSVYWYQQSLDQGLQFLIQYYNGEERAKGNILERFSAQQFPDLHSELNLSSLELGDSALYFCASSVASGDSPLHFGNGTRLTVT.

This chain connects TRBV27 to TRBJ1-2, with TRBD1 identical over 7 bases. V dropped 5 bases and J dropped 6; count of bases not matched to a gene: 12. The CDR3 is 15 amino acids. Germline V gives CDR1 MNHEY, CDR2 SMNVEV (reference sequence). In DNA form, the CDR3 reads TGTGCCAGCAGTGGGACGGGACAGCGAACTCATGGCTACACCTTC. Its protein product is CASSGTGQRTHGYTF.

The chain uses TRBV7-2 and TRBJ2-7, with 13 bases matching TRBD2. V dropped 5 bases and J dropped 7; count of bases not matched to a gene: 17. The CDR3 extends over 18 amino acids. CDR1 and CDR2 from the germline V gene are SGHTA and FQGNSA. The DNA of the CDR3 is TGTGCCAGCAGCGCCCGGACTAGCGGGAGCTCTCTGGCAGGAGAGCAGTACTTC. Its translation: CASSARTSGSSLAGEQYF.

The chain joins TRBV3-1 (or the pseudogene TRBV3-2) to TRBJ1-2; tentatively, D is TRBD1 (6 bases). The length of the CDR3 is 14 residues. Germline CDR1 reads LGHDT; CDR2 reads YNNKEL (reference sequence). Trimming pared 1 base from V and 4 bases from J, leaving 10 bases between. This CDR3 reads CASSQGTASYGYTF. Written as DNA, the CDR3 is TGTGCCAGCAGCCAAGGGACAGCCTCCTATGGCTACACCTTC.

The CDR3 loop is CASSEEGQGLAFF. CDR3 DNA: TGTGCCAGCAGTGAGGAGGGACAGGGGTTAGCTTTCTTT. This rearrangement joins TRBV6-1 to TRBJ1-1; TRBD1 aligns across 10 bases. The junction had 5 bases not matched to a gene; V was cut back by 3 bases and J by 10 bases. The CDR3 loop spans 13 amino acids. Germline CDR1 and CDR2: MNHNS and SASEGT.